These 5 T cell receptor beta chains share one sample of origin, sequenced in a study of blood T cells in healthy people across ages. A sample-barcoded 5' primer and a J-beta primer mix were used in a second PCR of roughly 6 to 11 cycles. TCRdb redid the calling of the 5' RACE reads with MiXCR, one entry per CDR3 protein. The sample has about 780,000 distinct CDR3 sequences; less than 80% are singletons. The sample was blood. These receptors were taken from a man aged 30 to 45 in good health.

V and J are TRBV20-1 and TRBJ1-5; D ambiguous. V was trimmed by 3 bases and J by 3 bases, leaving 21 bases between them. The CDR3 consists of 17 residues. CDR1 is DFQATT, CDR2 SNEGSKA, per germline (reference sequence). Here the CDR3 reads CSARADTRSDYNQPQHF. The CDR3 DNA reads as TGCAGTGCTAGGGCAGACACCAGATCGGACTACAATCAGCCCCAGCATTTT.

This chain joins TRBV5-1 and TRBJ2-1; tentative D call: TRBD1 (6 bases). V gave up 7 bases and J gave up 9 bases, with 17 bases separating them. The CDR3 is 13 residues long. Germline V CDR1 and CDR2: SGHRS, YFSETQ. DNA for the CDR3: TGCGCCAGCCACAGGGATATAGGGAGTGAGCAGTTCTTC. The encoded protein is CASHRDIGSEQFF.

This chain uses TRBV7-2 with TRBJ2-1; TRBD2 is a possible D gene (6 bases). V was shortened by 3 bases and J by 3 bases, with 12 bases between the two germline ends. This CDR3 is built from 15 residues. Germline V lookup: CDR1 SGHTA, CDR2 FQGNSA. CDR3 sequence reads: CASSFSGDRYNEQFF. The DNA for the CDR3 is TGTGCCAGCAGCTTTTCGGGGGACCGCTACAATGAGCAGTTCTTC.

The chain links TRBV6-2 or TRBV6-3 to TRBJ2-1, with a tentative D call TRBD2 (6 bases). Germline V CDR1 and CDR2: MNHEY, SVGEGT. The CDR3 is made up of 12 amino acids. Trimming removed 11 bases from V and 0 bases from J, with 8 bases in between. The CDR3 nucleotides are TGTGCCGTCGGGGGCTCCTACAATGAGCAGTTCTTC. Translation: CAVGGSYNEQFF.

The chain is built from TRBV12-3 or TRBV12-4 and TRBJ2-1, with D unclear. V dropped 3 bases and J dropped 5 bases, with 8 bases sitting between them. This CDR3 comprises 13 residues. In DNA form, the CDR3 reads TGTGCCAGCAGTTTGATCTCTCACAATGAGCAGTTCTTC. Translated: CASSLISHNEQFF.